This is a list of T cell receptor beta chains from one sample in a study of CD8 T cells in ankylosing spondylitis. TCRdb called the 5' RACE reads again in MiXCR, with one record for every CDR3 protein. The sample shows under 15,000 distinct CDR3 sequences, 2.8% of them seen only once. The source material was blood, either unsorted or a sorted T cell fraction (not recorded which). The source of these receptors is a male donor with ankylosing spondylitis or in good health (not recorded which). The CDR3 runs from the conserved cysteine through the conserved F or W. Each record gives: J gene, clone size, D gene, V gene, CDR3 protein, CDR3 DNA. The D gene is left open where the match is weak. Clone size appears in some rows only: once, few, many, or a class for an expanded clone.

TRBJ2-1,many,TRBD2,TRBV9,CASSVDWTRANEQFF,TGTGCCAGCAGCGTAGATTGGACTAGAGCTAATGAGCAGTTCTTC
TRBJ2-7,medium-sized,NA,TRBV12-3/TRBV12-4,CASSHYLQTESYEQYF,TGTGCCAGCAGTCACTACCTACAGACAGAGTCCTACGAGCAGTACTTC
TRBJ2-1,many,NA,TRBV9,CASSVQAYSYNEQFF,TGTGCCAGCAGCGTGCAAGCGTACTCCTACAATGAGCAGTTCTTC
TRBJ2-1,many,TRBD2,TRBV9,CASSPSAGGPRDEQFF,TGTGCCAGCAGTCCCTCGGCGGGAGGGCCTCGGGATGAGCAGTTCTTC
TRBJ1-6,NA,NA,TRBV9,CASCDTGGSPLHF,TGTGCCAGCTGTGATACGGGGGGTTCACCCCTCCACTTT
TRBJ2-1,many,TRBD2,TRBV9,CASSETSGVYNEQFF,TGTGCCAGCAGCGAGACTAGCGGGGTATACAATGAGCAGTTCTTC
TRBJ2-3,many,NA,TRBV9,CASSVALSDTQYF,TGTGCCAGCAGCGTCGCACTCTCGGATACGCAGTATTTT
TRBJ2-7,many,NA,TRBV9,CASSVAQGYEQYF,TGTGCCAGCAGCGTAGCCCAAGGATACGAGCAGTACTTC
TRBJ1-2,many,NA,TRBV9,CASSVGADNYGYTF,TGTGCCAGCAGCGTAGGTGCGGATAACTATGGCTACACCTTC
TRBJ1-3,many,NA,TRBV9,CASSVKTDGNTIYF,TGTGCCAGCAGCGTAAAGACAGACGGAAACACCATATATTTT
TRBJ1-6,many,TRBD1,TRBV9,CASSVAIRGTDSPLHF,TGTGCCAGCAGCGTAGCAATCAGGGGGACGGATTCACCCCTCCACTTT
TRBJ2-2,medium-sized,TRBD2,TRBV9,CASSAAGGGTGELFF,TGTGCCAGCAGCGCAGCGGGAGGTGGAACCGGGGAGCTGTTTTTT
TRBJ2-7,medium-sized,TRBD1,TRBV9,CASSVGPGGYEQYF,TGTGCCAGCAGCGTAGGGCCAGGGGGCTACGAGCAGTACTTC
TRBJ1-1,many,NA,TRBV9,CASSVATIGGVDTEAFF,TGTGCCAGCAGCGTAGCTACAATAGGAGGTGTTGACACTGAAGCTTTCTTT
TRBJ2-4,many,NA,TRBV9,CASSVGGVGGDIQYF,TGTGCCAGCAGCGTAGGAGGGGTCGGAGGTGACATTCAGTACTTC
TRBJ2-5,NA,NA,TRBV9,CASSVAPRCKETRYF,TGTGCCAGCAGCGTGGCACCCCGCTGCAAAGAGACTCGGTACTTC
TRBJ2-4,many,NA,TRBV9,CASSPNQPPAGVIQYF,TGTGCCAGCAGCCCCAACCAACCCCCGGCAGGTGTCATTCAGTACTTC
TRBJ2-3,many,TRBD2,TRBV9,CASSGGTSGVTDTQYF,TGTGCCAGCAGCGGAGGGACTAGCGGAGTCACAGATACGCAGTATTTT
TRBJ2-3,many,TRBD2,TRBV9,CASSVEASGIQDTQYF,TGTGCCAGCAGCGTAGAAGCTAGCGGGATACAGGATACGCAGTATTTT
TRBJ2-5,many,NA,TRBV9,CASSKGTNQWETQYF,TGTGCCAGCAGCAAAGGGACCAACCAGTGGGAGACCCAGTACTTC